This TCR beta chain derives from a study of shared clonotypes between healthy human individuals. The unsorted samples had around 86 million PBMCs used for genomic DNA. Data came from immunoSEQ multiplex PCR; TCRdb stores just in-frame clones and leaves some out. The sample yields 520,000 or so clones, approximately 85% seen once. Looked up from germline, CDR1 is SGHRS and CDR2 is YFSETQ. V dropped 3 bases and J dropped 2; count of bases not matched to a gene: 7. This CDR3 contains 16 residues. The source is a woman aged 40 to 55 in good health. Some clones in this sample may be carry-over from other donors' samples. Sequenced input: PBMCs. The V call is TRBV5-1, the J call TRBJ2-7, with TRBD1 matching over 11 bases. The CDR3 sequence: CASSWTGTGGTYEQYF. The CDR3 DNA reads TGCGCCAGCAGCTGGACCGGGACAGGGGGGACCTACGAGCAGTACTTC.